This is a list of T cell receptor beta chains from one sample in a study of blood T cell repertoires in COVID-19. Some clones are missing from TCRdb's copy, which holds only in-frame ones; the method was immunoSEQ multiplex PCR. Of around 50,000 clones listed, roughly 89% were seen once; the top ten hold less than 8%. The material sequenced was peripheral blood. These receptors were collected from a man in his 70s with active COVID-19. The CDR3 runs from the conserved cysteine through the conserved F or W. D genes are given only for firm matches. Not all rows give a size; the values are once, few, many and, for expanded clones, a class.

j_call | d_call | clone_size | v_call | cdr3_aa | cdr3_nt
TRBJ2-7 | - | - | TRBV2 | CASRLDSYEQYF | TGTGCCAGCAGGTTGGACAGCTACGAGCAGTACTTC
TRBJ2-5 | - | - | TRBV5-1 | CASSGTGQETQYF | TGCGCCAGCAGCGGTACAGGGCAAGAGACCCAGTACTTC
TRBJ2-1 | - | - | TRBV18 | CASSPSKLAGYNEQFF | TGTGCCAGCTCACCAAGTAAACTAGCAGGATACAATGAGCAGTTCTTC
TRBJ1-6 | TRBD1 | - | TRBV7-9 | CASSLAQGGSSPLHF | TGTGCCAGCAGCTTAGCGCAGGGGGGTAGTTCACCCCTCCACTTT
TRBJ1-6 | - | - | TRBV5-1 | CASSSTQGSPLHF | TGCGCCAGCAGCTCCACCCAGGGGTCACCCCTCCACTTT
TRBJ1-1 | TRBD1 | - | TRBV10-3 | CAIRAGQENTEAFF | TGTGCCATCAGGGCCGGACAGGAGAACACTGAAGCTTTCTTT
TRBJ2-7 | TRBD1 | - | TRBV11-2 | CASSLETGGLGEQYF | TGTGCCAGCAGCTTAGAGACAGGGGGCTTGGGGGAGCAGTACTTC
TRBJ2-5 | TRBD1 | - | TRBV5-1 | CASSLTGAWLETQYF | TGCGCCAGCAGCTTAACAGGGGCTTGGTTGGAGACCCAGTACTTC
TRBJ1-5 | TRBD1 | once | TRBV6-5 | CASRPGQGNQPQHF | TGTGCCAGCAGACCGGGACAGGGCAATCAGCCCCAGCATTTT
TRBJ1-1 | - | - | TRBV6-1 | CASSEDRGDTEAFF | TGTGCCAGCAGTGAGGACAGAGGGGACACTGAAGCTTTCTTT
TRBJ1-2 | TRBD1 | - | TRBV2 | CASREGQFYGYTF | TGTGCCAGCAGAGAGGGACAGTTCTATGGCTACACCTTC
TRBJ2-5 | TRBD2 | - | TRBV3-1/TRBV3-2 | CASSQDSSPGLTETQYF | TGTGCCAGCAGCCAAGATTCTTCCCCGGGACTAACGGAGACCCAGTACTTC
TRBJ2-2 | TRBD1 | - | TRBV11-2 | CASSLADRANGELFF | TGTGCCAGCAGCTTAGCGGACAGGGCTAACGGGGAGCTGTTTTTT
TRBJ2-2 | - | - | TRBV7-9 | CASGTGDTGELFF | TGTGCCAGTGGCACGGGGGACACCGGGGAGCTGTTTTTT
TRBJ2-3 | TRBD2 | - | TRBV4-1 | CASSQASGGRTDTQYF | TGCGCCAGCAGCCAAGCGAGCGGGGGTCGGACAGATACGCAGTATTTT
TRBJ2-7 | TRBD2 | - | TRBV30 | CASESGVSYEQYF | TGTGCCTCCGAGAGCGGGGTGTCCTACGAGCAGTACTTC
TRBJ2-7 | - | - | TRBV2 | CASRKGLTGEQYF | TGTGCCAGCAGAAAAGGACTGACGGGGGAGCAGTACTTC
TRBJ1-2 | - | - | TRBV7-2 | CASSLDRYGYTF | TGTGCCAGCAGCTTAGATCGCTATGGCTACACCTTC
TRBJ2-3 | TRBD2 | once | TRBV7-9 | CASSFRLAGGSTDTQYF | TGTGCCAGCAGCTTCAGACTAGCGGGGGGGAGCACAGATACGCAGTATTTT
TRBJ2-1 | - | - | TRBV6-5 | CAASLGGLRNEQFF | TGTGCCGCCTCGTTGGGCGGGCTGAGGAATGAGCAGTTCTTC
TRBJ1-2 | - | - | TRBV10-3 | CAISEGGGWGYTF | TGTGCCATCAGTGAGGGGGGAGGCTGGGGCTACACCTTC
TRBJ1-1 | - | - | TRBV23-1 | CASSGRGGAGTEAFF | TGCGCCAGCAGTGGAAGGGGGGGCGCCGGCACTGAAGCTTTCTTT
TRBJ2-5 | TRBD1 | once | TRBV28 | CASRTGAQETQYF | TGTGCCAGCCGGACAGGGGCCCAAGAGACCCAGTACTTC
TRBJ2-1 | TRBD2 | - | TRBV10-2 | CASRELSGVPYNEQFF | TGCGCCAGCAGAGAACTTAGCGGGGTCCCTTACAATGAGCAGTTCTTC
TRBJ1-5 | - | few | TRBV27 | CASSLRWGGGQPQHF | TGTGCCAGCAGTTTAAGATGGGGAGGTGGTCAGCCCCAGCATTTT
TRBJ2-2 | TRBD1 | - | TRBV28 | CASFDGQGTGELFF | TGTGCCAGCTTCGATGGACAGGGAACCGGGGAGCTGTTTTTT
TRBJ1-5 | - | - | TRBV5-5 | CASSLAAGRVDQPQHF | TGTGCCAGCAGCTTGGCTGCAGGGAGGGTGGATCAGCCCCAGCATTTT
TRBJ1-5 | - | - | TRBV3-1/TRBV3-2 | CASSSQGSNQPQHF | TGTGCCAGCAGCTCTCAGGGTAGCAATCAGCCCCAGCATTTT
TRBJ1-1 | TRBD1 | - | TRBV19 | CASRSGGWNTEAFF | TGTGCCAGTAGATCAGGGGGCTGGAACACTGAAGCTTTCTTT
TRBJ1-1 | - | - | TRBV6-5 | CASSYTTASPNTEAFF | TGTGCCAGCAGTTACACGACTGCGTCGCCGAACACTGAAGCTTTCTTT
TRBJ2-1 | TRBD1 | - | TRBV7-8 | CASMPSGQGYNEQFF | TGTGCCAGCATGCCGAGTGGACAGGGCTACAATGAGCAGTTCTTC
TRBJ2-7 | TRBD2 | - | TRBV7-2 | CASSLYPAGGSYEQYF | TGTGCCAGCAGCTTATATCCTGCGGGGGGGTCCTACGAGCAGTACTTC
TRBJ2-5 | - | - | TRBV14 | CASSQLGGPLETQYF | TGTGCCAGCAGCCAATTGGGGGGGCCTCTTGAGACCCAGTACTTC
TRBJ2-2 | - | - | TRBV3-1/TRBV3-2 | CASSQLLLGTGELFF | TGTGCCAGCAGCCAACTCTTACTAGGGACCGGGGAGCTGTTTTTT
TRBJ1-1 | TRBD1 | - | TRBV6-6 | CASIQGGVGEAFF | TGTGCCAGCATCCAGGGGGGTGTAGGTGAAGCTTTCTTT
TRBJ1-5 | TRBD1 | - | TRBV19 | CASSSTGTGNNQPQHF | TGTGCCAGTAGTAGCACAGGGACAGGGAATAATCAGCCCCAGCATTTT
TRBJ1-5 | TRBD1 | few | TRBV2 | CASSGQGPSQPQHF | TGTGCCAGCAGTGGACAGGGGCCAAGTCAGCCCCAGCATTTT
TRBJ1-5 | - | - | TRBV28 | CASRIGAMSNQPQHF | TGTGCCAGCAGGATCGGAGCTATGAGCAATCAGCCCCAGCATTTT
TRBJ2-1 | - | - | TRBV5-1 | CASRRVDSYNEQFF | TGCGCCAGCAGGCGAGTTGACTCCTACAATGAGCAGTTCTTC
TRBJ2-3 | - | - | TRBV19 | CASQGRPSNTDTQYF | TGTGCCAGTCAAGGGAGACCATCTAACACAGATACGCAGTATTTT
TRBJ2-1 | TRBD1 | - | TRBV27 | CASCRGQGNHNEQFF | TGTGCCAGCTGTAGGGGACAGGGGAATCACAATGAGCAGTTCTTC
TRBJ2-3 | - | - | TRBV27 | CASSLSRAGVGTDTQYF | TGTGCCAGCAGTTTATCGAGGGCAGGGGTGGGCACAGATACGCAGTATTTT
TRBJ2-5 | TRBD1 | - | TRBV6-2/TRBV6-3 | CASSNPGTGGTQYF | TGTGCCAGCAGTAACCCAGGGACAGGGGGGACCCAGTACTTC
TRBJ1-5 | TRBD1 | - | TRBV23-1 | CASSQSDRGGNQPQHF | TGCGCCAGCAGTCAATCGGACAGGGGTGGCAATCAGCCCCAGCATTTT
TRBJ1-1 | TRBD1 | - | TRBV5-4 | CASSFDRGSIMNTEAFF | TGTGCCAGCAGCTTCGACAGGGGGAGTATTATGAACACTGAAGCTTTCTTT
TRBJ1-4 | TRBD1 | - | TRBV6-5 | CASRNGQVGEKLFF | TGTGCCAGCAGAAATGGACAGGTGGGGGAAAAACTGTTTTTT
TRBJ2-3 | TRBD2 | - | TRBV11-3 | CASSLGTSGKTDTQYF | TGTGCCAGCAGCTTAGGAACTAGCGGCAAAACAGATACGCAGTATTTT
TRBJ1-4 | - | - | TRBV4-3 | CASSQEVSWGGPGTNEKLFF | TGCGCCAGCAGCCAAGAGGTTTCGTGGGGGGGGCCTGGAACTAATGAAAAACTGTTTTTT
TRBJ2-4 | TRBD2 | - | TRBV2 | CASSPGGGGAGNIQYF | TGTGCCAGCAGCCCCGGGGGCGGGGGGGCTGGAAACATTCAGTACTTC
TRBJ2-3 | - | - | TRBV27 | CASSYFPSTDTQYF | TGTGCCAGCAGTTACTTCCCCAGCACAGATACGCAGTATTTT
TRBJ2-3 | - | - | TRBV7-9 | CASSLGGASDTQYF | TGTGCCAGCAGCTTAGGCGGGGCATCAGATACGCAGTATTTT
TRBJ2-2 | - | few | TRBV7-9 | CASSFRGTGELFF | TGTGCCAGCAGCTTCCGAGGAACCGGGGAGCTGTTTTTT
TRBJ1-6 | TRBD1 | - | TRBV5-4 | CASSLDRGYNSPLHF | TGTGCCAGCAGCTTGGACAGGGGGTATAATTCACCCCTCCACTTT